This T cell receptor (beta chain) comes out of a study of sequential checkpoint blockade in melanoma. Study as a whole: Patients were randomized 1:1 to nivolumab-then-ipilimumab or ipilimumab-then-nivolumab first-line.

Some clones are missing from TCRdb's copy, which holds only in-frame ones; the method was immunoSEQ multiplex PCR. There are about 17,000 clones in the sample; less than 75% occur only once, and 11% lies in the top ten. V lost 10 bases, J lost 7 bases, and 11 bases lay in between. This CDR3 region has 11 residues. Germline V lookup: CDR1 MNHGY, CDR2 SVAAGI. Noted treatment: randomized to nivolumab then ipilimumab (arm A) or the reverse (arm B). No patient had prior DNA-damaging chemotherapy. From thawed PBMCs, live CD3+CD8+ cells negative for CD19 and CD56 were sorted. The sequence was obtained from a human donor with melanoma. V and J are TRBV6-9 and TRBJ1-5, with D possibly being TRBD1 (5 bases). The sequences come from CD8+ T cells sorted from blood (inferred from file names), collected from a patient given nivolumab and ipilimumab in sequence. Here the CDR3 reads CANTRGQPQHF. Here the CDR3 DNA reads TGTGCCAACACGCGGGGGCAGCCCCAGCATTTT.